Shown below are 3 T cell receptor beta chains from a single sample sequenced in a study. TCRdb used MiXCR to reprocess the 5' RACE reads, holding one entry per CDR3 protein. This listing includes around 18 distinct CDR3 sequences. The sample was naive CD4+ T cells sorted from a lymph node. The subset was: naive CD4+ T cells, CD4+CD45RA+CD25-. Every receptor here comes from a female donor with breast cancer.

Notes on this clonotype: Because the library targeted alpha chains, this beta chain is an off-target read whose size means little. V usage is TRBV5-1 and J usage is TRBJ2-1, with TRBD2 identical over 11 bases. The CDR3 spans 16 residues. The germline V gene has CDR1 SGHRS and CDR2 YFSETQ. V gave up 5 bases and J gave up 9 bases; unmatched junction bases: 13. CDR3 in DNA: TGCGCCAGCAGTATGTCTGAACTAGCGGGAGCTGGTGAGCAGTTCTTC. Its translation is CASSMSELAGAGEQFF.

On this clonotype itself: The library was built for alpha chains, so this beta chain is an off-target read and its size means little. The chain carries TRBV20-1 and TRBJ2-5; maybe TRBD2 (6 bases). The CDR3 has 13 amino acids. With 3 bases removed from V and 2 bases from J, the gap between germline ends came to 10 bases. Germline CDR1 is DFQATT and CDR2 is SNEGSKA (reference sequence). CDR3 in amino acids: CSASPGLQETQYF. The CDR3 nucleotides read TGCAGTGCTAGTCCGGGACTGCAAGAGACCCAGTACTTC.

On this clonotype itself: With the library built for alpha chains, this beta chain is off target and its frequency is not meaningful. V gene TRBV27 combines with J gene TRBJ1-5; D is perhaps TRBD1 (5 bases). CDR1 and CDR2 from the germline V gene are MNHEY and SMNVEV (reference sequence). The CDR3 extends over 14 amino acids. V was trimmed by 7 bases and J by 7 bases, leaving 17 bases between them. The CDR3 spells CASKPGPTRQPQHF. The CDR3, as DNA: TGTGCCAGCAAACCGGGGCCAACGCGGCAGCCCCAGCATTTT.